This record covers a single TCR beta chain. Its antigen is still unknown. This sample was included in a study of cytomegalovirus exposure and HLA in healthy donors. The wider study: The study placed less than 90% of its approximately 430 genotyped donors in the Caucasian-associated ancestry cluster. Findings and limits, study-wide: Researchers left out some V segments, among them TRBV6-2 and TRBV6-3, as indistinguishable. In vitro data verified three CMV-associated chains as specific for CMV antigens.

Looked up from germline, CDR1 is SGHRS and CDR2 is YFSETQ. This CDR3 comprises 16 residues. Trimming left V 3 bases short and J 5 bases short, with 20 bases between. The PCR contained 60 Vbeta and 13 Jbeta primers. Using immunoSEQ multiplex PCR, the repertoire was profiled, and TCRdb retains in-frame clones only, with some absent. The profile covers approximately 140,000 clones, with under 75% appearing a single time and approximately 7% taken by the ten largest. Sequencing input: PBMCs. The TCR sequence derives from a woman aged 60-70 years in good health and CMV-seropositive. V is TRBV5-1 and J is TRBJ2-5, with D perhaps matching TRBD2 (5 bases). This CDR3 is CASSWERTVDKETQYF. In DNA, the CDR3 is TGCGCCAGCAGCTGGGAGAGGACGGTTGACAAGGAGACCCAGTACTTC.